Listed below are T cell receptor beta chains from one sample, sequenced in a study of vaccination effects on CD4 cells after COVID-19. Clones were sequenced by immunoSEQ multiplex PCR, and TCRdb holds only the in-frame ones, with some missing. The sample carries about 46,000 clones, about 76% recorded once. Their cognate antigens are unknown. The specimen was CD4+ T cells from PBMCs cultured with HCoV-OC43 spike peptides, collected after COVID-19 vaccination. All receptors derive from a human donor who received a COVID-19 vaccine. CDR3s include the opening cysteine and the closing phenylalanine or tryptophan. The order of the fields is clone size, J gene, D gene, V gene, CDR3 DNA, CDR3 protein. A D gene is named only where the DNA matches it firmly. The listing skips clone size in some rows; elsewhere it reads once, few, many or a size class.

few,TRBJ2-7,-,TRBV10-3,TGTGCCATCAGTGAAGGGGTGGAATACGAGCAGTACTTC,CAISEGVEYEQYF
-,TRBJ1-3,-,TRBV3-1/TRBV3-2,TGTGCCAGCAGCCAAGGGACAGCCATCTCTGGAAACACCATATATTTT,CASSQGTAISGNTIYF
once,TRBJ2-1,TRBD2,TRBV6-5,TGTGCCAGCAGTTACTCTGGGACTAGCGGGTACAATGAGCAGTTCTTC,CASSYSGTSGYNEQFF
-,TRBJ1-4,-,TRBV4-1,TGCGCCAGCAGCAAACCACAGGGTATTTACGAAAAACTGTTTTTT,CASSKPQGIYEKLFF
-,TRBJ2-5,TRBD2,TRBV3-1/TRBV3-2,TGTGCCAGCAGCCAAGGACTACTAGCGGGGCCCGAAGAGACCCAGTACTTC,CASSQGLLAGPEETQYF
-,TRBJ2-3,-,TRBV10-1,TGCGCCAGCAGCCAAGGCCTGAGAGATACGCAGTATTTT,CASSQGLRDTQYF
-,TRBJ1-2,-,TRBV5-1,TGCGCCAGCAGCTTGGGGTCCGGCCAGGGTGGAGGCTACACCTTC,CASSLGSGQGGGYTF
-,TRBJ1-5,-,TRBV23-1,TGCGCCAGCAGTCAATCCTGGGGTATCAATCAGCCCCAGCATTTT,CASSQSWGINQPQHF
once,TRBJ1-4,TRBD1,TRBV6-5,TGTGCCAGCAGTCCCCTCGGACAGGGAGGAAAACTGTTTTTT,CASSPLGQGGKLFF
-,TRBJ2-1,TRBD2,TRBV5-1,TGCGCCAGCAGACGTGATGCGGGAGCAACCTACAATGAGCAGTTCTTC,CASRRDAGATYNEQFF
-,TRBJ2-7,TRBD1,TRBV10-3,TGTGCCATCAGTGAGGGCCGTACGACAGGGGTGGGCGAGCAGTACTTC,CAISEGRTTGVGEQYF
-,TRBJ2-7,-,TRBV7-8,TGTGCCAGCAGCCCGAATCCTTCTACCGAGCAGTACTTC,CASSPNPSTEQYF
-,TRBJ2-1,-,TRBV5-1,TGCGCCAGCAGCCGGAACTCAGGGGCGGGTTACAATGAGCAGTTCTTC,CASSRNSGAGYNEQFF
few,TRBJ1-1,TRBD1,TRBV2,TGTGCCAGCAAAGGAAGGGGGCGAACTGAAGCTTTCTTT,CASKGRGRTEAFF
once,TRBJ1-4,TRBD1,TRBV19,TGTGCCAGTAGCCCGAGGGGACAGGGAGTGGAAAAACTGTTTTTT,CASSPRGQGVEKLFF
-,TRBJ2-2,-,TRBV5-5,TGTGCCAGCAGCCCCCTAGGCGGGGTAAACACCGGGGAGCTGTTTTTT,CASSPLGGVNTGELFF
-,TRBJ2-2,TRBD2,TRBV7-9,TGTGCCAGCAGCTTAAGCGGGGGCCCTGTACCCGGGGGGCTGTTTTTT,CASSLSGGPVPGGLFF
few,TRBJ1-1,-,TRBV6-5,TGTGCCAGCAGCCGGTGGAACACTGAAGCTTTCTTT,CASSRWNTEAFF
-,TRBJ2-7,TRBD2,TRBV5-1,TGCGCCAGCAGCCCCCCGGGGGCGGGGGGCCACGAGCAGTACTTC,CASSPPGAGGHEQYF
few,TRBJ1-1,-,TRBV4-1,TGCGCCAGCAGCCAAGGAGGACGGGCAAAAAACACTGAAGCTTTCTTT,CASSQGGRAKNTEAFF
-,TRBJ2-3,-,TRBV30,TGTGCCTGGAGCAAGAACCGGGGCACAGATACGCAGTATTTT,CAWSKNRGTDTQYF
once,TRBJ2-5,-,TRBV2,TGTGCCAGCAGTGTAGACATCGGAGAGACCCAGTACTTC,CASSVDIGETQYF
-,TRBJ2-1,TRBD2,TRBV6-5,TGTGCCAGCAGTTACCTGGGTAGCGGGGGGTACAATGAGCAGTTCTTC,CASSYLGSGGYNEQFF
few,TRBJ1-5,-,TRBV6-5,TGTGCCAGCAGCGCTGACAGCAATCAGCCCCAGCATTTT,CASSADSNQPQHF
few,TRBJ1-1,-,TRBV10-2,TGCGCCAGCAGTGGCAGGGGCCCGGACACTGAAGCTTTCTTT,CASSGRGPDTEAFF
few,TRBJ2-2,-,TRBV5-1,TGCGCCAGCAGCCGGGGGACATCGAACACCGGGGAGCTGTTTTTT,CASSRGTSNTGELFF
once,TRBJ1-5,TRBD1,TRBV6-2/TRBV6-3,TGTGCCAGCAGTCTGGACAGGGTCAATCAGCCCCAGCATTTT,CASSLDRVNQPQHF
once,TRBJ1-1,-,TRBV30,TGTGCCTGGAGTGAGTGGGGTTCAAAGACGGGGAACACTGAAGCTTTCTTT,CAWSEWGSKTGNTEAFF
few,TRBJ2-3,TRBD2,TRBV24-1,TGTGCCACCAGTGACCCTACCTTAGCGGGGGCCGACGATACGCAGTATTTT,CATSDPTLAGADDTQYF
few,TRBJ1-1,-,TRBV5-1,TGCGCCAGCAGCTTGGCGGAGCAGACTGAAGCTTTCTTT,CASSLAEQTEAFF
large,TRBJ1-2,-,TRBV4-1,TGCGCCAGCAGCCAAGTTAACCCGACTAACTATGGCTACACCTTC,CASSQVNPTNYGYTF
-,TRBJ2-7,-,TRBV12-3/TRBV12-4,TGTGCCAGCAGTTTGTTCTACGAGCAGTACTTC,CASSLFYEQYF
-,TRBJ2-1,TRBD2,TRBV10-3,TGTGCCATCAGGGGACTAGCGGAAGACAATGAGCAGTTCTTC,CAIRGLAEDNEQFF
-,TRBJ2-6,-,TRBV5-6,TGTGCCAGCAGCCCCCGGGGGTGGTCTGGGGCCAACGTCCTGACTTTC,CASSPRGWSGANVLTF
-,TRBJ2-3,-,TRBV2,TGTGCCAGCGGAGCGACTAGTTCATATACGCAGTATTTT,CASGATSSYTQYF
-,TRBJ2-5,-,TRBV9,TGTGCCAGCTGCAGGGGCCTTCAAGAGACCCAGTACTTC,CASCRGLQETQYF
-,TRBJ2-5,-,TRBV6-5,TGTGCCACCAAAAAGGGGGGGCGGGAGACCCAGTACTTC,CATKKGGRETQYF
few,TRBJ1-5,-,TRBV12-3/TRBV12-4,TGTGCCAGCAGTTTAGCGGAGAATCAGCCCCAGCATTTT,CASSLAENQPQHF
-,TRBJ2-6,-,TRBV10-1,TGCGCCAGCAGTGAGTTGGCCTCTGGGGCCAACGTCCTGACTTTC,CASSELASGANVLTF
-,TRBJ2-5,TRBD2,TRBV9,TGTGCCAGCAGCCTAGAGGGAGCGGGAGATGAGACCCAGTACTTC,CASSLEGAGDETQYF
few,TRBJ2-1,TRBD2,TRBV6-5,TGTGCCAGCAGTTACATGGTAGCGGGAGGTAATGAGCAGTTCTTC,CASSYMVAGGNEQFF
-,TRBJ1-1,-,TRBV10-2,TGCGCCAGCAGTGAGAAGTGGCAGACAGGTAGCCCTGAAGCTTTCTTT,CASSEKWQTGSPEAFF
-,TRBJ2-1,-,TRBV7-9,TGTGCCAGCAGCTTAGAGGCGGGATCTATTGAGCAGTTCTTC,CASSLEAGSIEQFF
-,TRBJ2-7,-,TRBV7-9,TGTGCCAGCAGCTCGACGGTATCCTACGAGCAGTACTTC,CASSSTVSYEQYF
few,TRBJ2-1,TRBD2,TRBV5-1,TGCGCCAGCAGCGCAAGCGGGAGACACAATGAGCAGTTCTTC,CASSASGRHNEQFF